This T cell receptor beta chain was sequenced during a study of identical twins. Whole-study results and caveats: Carriage of fewer insertions was seen in abundant cord blood beta clonotypes, whereas memory repertoires showed none. Part of the zero-insertion signal could reflect confounding by invariant MAIT and iNKT cells.

No donor was unhealthy or non-Caucasian. The CDR3 has 14 amino acids. Germline lookup yields CDR1 LNHDA and CDR2 SQIVND (reference sequence). V was cut by 8 bases and J by 3 bases, with 16 bases left in between. One entry per CDR3 protein, called by TCRdb with MiXCR from the 5' RACE reads. The data show some 260,000 distinct CDR3 sequences, about an eighth seen once. This clonotype was counted only a few times. Its specificity is not known. Specimen: memory (CD45RO+) T cells sorted from blood. The V gene is TRBV19, the J gene TRBJ1-1; D is perhaps TRBD1 (5 bases). The sequence came from a woman aged 18-29 years in good health. Here the CDR3 DNA reads TGTGCCAGTGTATCGGGGGACTGGGACACTGAAGCTTTCTTT. Amino acid sequence: CASVSGDWDTEAFF.